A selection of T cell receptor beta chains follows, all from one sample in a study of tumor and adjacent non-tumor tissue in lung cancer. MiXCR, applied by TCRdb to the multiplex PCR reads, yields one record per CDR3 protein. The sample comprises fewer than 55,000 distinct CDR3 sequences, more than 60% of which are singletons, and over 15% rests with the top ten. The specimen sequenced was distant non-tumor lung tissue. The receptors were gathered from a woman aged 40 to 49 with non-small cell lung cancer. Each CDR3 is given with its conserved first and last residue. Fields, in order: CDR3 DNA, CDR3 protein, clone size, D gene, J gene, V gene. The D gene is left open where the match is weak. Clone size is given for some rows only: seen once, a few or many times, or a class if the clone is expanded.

CDR3 DNA: TGTGCCAGCACCTTCCCGAGAGGGGGGGGGGCCGAGTACGAGCAGTACTTC
CDR3 protein: CASTFPRGGGAEYEQYF
clone size: -
D gene: -
J gene: TRBJ2-7
V gene: TRBV7-2

CDR3 DNA: TGTGCCAGCCGAAACGCGGGGGAGAGTAATGAAAAACTGTTTTTT
CDR3 protein: CASRNAGESNEKLFF
clone size: few
D gene: -
J gene: TRBJ1-4
V gene: TRBV28

CDR3 DNA: TGTGCCAGCAGCCCCCTAGCGGGCCGCCAAGAGACCCAGTACTTC
CDR3 protein: CASSPLAGRQETQYF
clone size: many
D gene: TRBD2
J gene: TRBJ2-5
V gene: TRBV14

CDR3 DNA: TGTGCGAGCAGTTCTCCTCGACGGGGTGAAGCTTTCTTT
CDR3 protein: CASSSPRRGEAFF
clone size: few
D gene: -
J gene: TRBJ1-1
V gene: TRBV6-2/TRBV6-3

CDR3 DNA: TGTGCCTGGAGGAGCGTCTCGAGCGTCAGGGGCTACACCTTC
CDR3 protein: CAWRSVSSVRGYTF
clone size: many
D gene: -
J gene: TRBJ1-2
V gene: TRBV30

CDR3 DNA: TGTGCCAGCAACTTGGGGTTCACAGATACGCACTATTTT
CDR3 protein: CASNLGFTDTHYF
clone size: -
D gene: -
J gene: TRBJ2-3
V gene: TRBV13

CDR3 DNA: TGTGCCGACAGTTTTAGGGCCCTCCAAGGGGCCGGGGAGCTGTTTTTT
CDR3 protein: CADSFRALQGAGELFF
clone size: -
D gene: -
J gene: TRBJ2-2
V gene: TRBV6-1

CDR3 DNA: TGTGCCAGCAGCCATGAGGTTTACAATGAGCAGTTCTTC
CDR3 protein: CASSHEVYNEQFF
clone size: -
D gene: -
J gene: TRBJ2-1
V gene: TRBV11-2

CDR3 DNA: TGCGCCAGCAGCTCCCCGGGACTACGTGGGCACATCGACACAGATACGCAGTATTTT
CDR3 protein: CASSSPGLRGHIDTDTQYF
clone size: medium-sized
D gene: TRBD2
J gene: TRBJ2-3
V gene: TRBV4-1

CDR3 DNA: TGTGCCAGCAGTTACGGTACTAGCGGGAGTGGGTCCAACGTCCTGACTTTC
CDR3 protein: CASSYGTSGSGSNVLTF
clone size: -
D gene: TRBD2
J gene: TRBJ2-6
V gene: TRBV6-5

CDR3 DNA: TGCGCCAGCTGCCAAGACTCTGGAGCGGCCTACGAGCGGTACTTC
CDR3 protein: CASCQDSGAAYERYF
clone size: once
D gene: -
J gene: TRBJ2-7
V gene: TRBV4-1

CDR3 DNA: TGTGTCAGCAGGGCCGGGGCAGGGGGCGGAGATACGCAGTATTTT
CDR3 protein: CVSRAGAGGGDTQYF
clone size: -
D gene: TRBD1
J gene: TRBJ2-3
V gene: TRBV5-4

CDR3 DNA: TGTGCCAGCACTACTCTCCGCGGGGAGCTGTTTTTT
CDR3 protein: CASTTLRGELFF
clone size: many
D gene: -
J gene: TRBJ2-2
V gene: TRBV6-6

CDR3 DNA: TGTGCCAGCGGCTTAGGGGGACTAGCGGAAGGGACCCAGTACTTC
CDR3 protein: CASGLGGLAEGTQYF
clone size: -
D gene: TRBD2
J gene: TRBJ2-5
V gene: TRBV13

CDR3 DNA: TGTGCCAACAGCCGATCCCAGGACAAGGCCAATGAGCAGTTCTTC
CDR3 protein: CANSRSQDKANEQFF
clone size: -
D gene: -
J gene: TRBJ2-1
V gene: TRBV11-3

CDR3 DNA: TGCGCCAGCAGCCAGCAGTGGAACACTGAAGCTTTCTTT
CDR3 protein: CASSQQWNTEAFF
clone size: many
D gene: -
J gene: TRBJ1-1
V gene: TRBV4-1

CDR3 DNA: TGTGCCAGCAGCTTGGAATCGGGGAAGGCCCGTGGCAACACCTTC
CDR3 protein: CASSLESGKARGNTF
clone size: -
D gene: -
J gene: TRBJ1-2
V gene: TRBV5-5

CDR3 DNA: TGTGCCAGCAGCTTCATGCGGGATACTAGCACAGATACGCAGTATTTT
CDR3 protein: CASSFMRDTSTDTQYF
clone size: many
D gene: -
J gene: TRBJ2-3
V gene: TRBV7-9

CDR3 DNA: TGTGCCGGCACCCCACAATTAGAAGGGTATCACAATCAGCCCCAGTATTTT
CDR3 protein: CAGTPQLEGYHNQPQYF
clone size: -
D gene: -
J gene: TRBJ2-3
V gene: TRBV6-2/TRBV6-3

CDR3 DNA: TGCAGTGCTAGACGCCCGGGGGGCACAGATACGCAGTATTTT
CDR3 protein: CSARRPGGTDTQYF
clone size: many
D gene: -
J gene: TRBJ2-3
V gene: TRBV20-1

CDR3 DNA: TGTGCCAGCAGTTTGTGGCAGGTAGATCAGCCCCAGCATTTT
CDR3 protein: CASSLWQVDQPQHF
clone size: many
D gene: -
J gene: TRBJ1-5
V gene: TRBV12-3/TRBV12-4